These 9 T cell receptor beta chains came from one sample sequenced in a study of T cell changes during pregnancy in multiple sclerosis. Assay used: immunoSEQ multiplex PCR; TCRdb lists only in-frame clones, some missing. The repertoire consists of just over 80,000 clones, with 90% to 95% occurring once and the leading ten covering 0.85% to 1.3%. Here the sequenced sample was peripheral blood, taken in the second trimester of pregnancy. The receptor set was obtained from a female donor with multiple sclerosis, enrolled in a pregnancy study.

The chain employs TRBV5-1 and TRBJ1-5; D unresolved. This CDR3 comprises 15 residues. The V end was cut by 2 bases, the J end by 0 bases, with 9 bases between. Germline V gives CDR1 SGHRS, CDR2 YFSETQ. CDR3 bases: TGCGCCAGCAGCTTAGACGGGGATAGCAATCAGCCCCAGCATTTT. Translated: CASSLDGDSNQPQHF.

This clone was detected once. V usage is TRBV12-5 and J usage is TRBJ2-7; unclear D gene. Trimming stripped 6 bases from V and 2 bases from J, with 5 bases between. CDR3 length: 11 amino acids. Germline CDR1 LGHNT, CDR2 FRNRAP. CDR3: CASGSAYEQYF. In nucleotides, the CDR3 is TGTGCTAGTGGCTCGGCCTACGAGCAGTACTTC. The full variable domain, completed using reference TRBV12-5 and TRBJ2-7, is DARVTQTPRHKVTEMGQEVTMRCQPILGHNTVFWYRQTMMQGLELLAYFRNRAPLDDSGMPKDRFSAEMPDATLATLKIQPSEPRDSAVYFCASGSAYEQYFGPGTRLTVT.

A few counts support this clone. The chain joins TRBV11-2 to TRBJ2-4; D gene uncertain. The CDR3 has 15 residues. Germline CDR1 is SGHAT and CDR2 is FQNNGV. V was cut by 5 bases and J by 0 bases, with 11 bases left in between. The CDR3 spells CASSPIQEAKNIQYF. The CDR3 DNA reads as TGTGCCAGCAGCCCTATCCAGGAAGCCAAAAACATTCAGTACTTC.

This chain uses TRBV27 with TRBJ2-3, with D uncertain. V was cut by 6 bases and J by 1 base, with 5 bases left in between. Germline V gives CDR1 MNHEY, CDR2 SMNVEV (reference sequence). The CDR3 totals 12 residues. For the CDR3, the DNA is TGTGCCAGCAGCCCCGGCACAGATACGCAGTATTTT. Translation gives CASSPGTDTQYF.

This rearrangement joins TRBV2 to TRBJ1-2; D is possibly TRBD1 (6 bases). Germline CDR1 SNHLY, CDR2 FYNNEI. The germline V and J ends were trimmed by 4 bases and 5 bases, with 14 bases remaining between them. The CDR3 loop spans 14 amino acids. For the CDR3, the DNA is TGTGCCAGCAGTGGCCGCAGGGGCCAGTATGGCTACACCTTC. It translates to CASSGRRGQYGYTF. Complete variable domain (other parts from reference TRBV2 and TRBJ1-2): EPEVTQTPSHQVTQMGQEVILRCVPISNHLYFYWYRQILGQKVEFLVSFYNNEISEKSEIFDDQFSVERPDGSNFTLKIRSTKLEDSAMYFCASSGRRGQYGYTFGSGTRLTVV.

The chain has TRBV10-3 and TRBJ2-1; D uncertain. V lost 1 base and J lost 7, with 8 bases in between. Germline-derived CDR1 and CDR2 are ENHRY and SYGVKD. CDR3 length equals 13 residues. The CDR3 DNA follows: TGTGCCATCAGTGAGTTCGGTCGGAATGAGCAGTTCTTC. This codes for CAISEFGRNEQFF.

This clone appeared a single time. J is TRBJ1-3 and V is TRBV6-1; 8 bases line up with TRBD1. The CDR3 totals 14 residues. Germline CDR1 MNHNS, CDR2 SASEGT. V was clipped by 6 bases and J by 3 bases; unmatched bases: 4. The CDR3 DNA reads as TGTGCCAGCAGGGCTACAGGGGGTGGAAACACCATATATTTT. It is translated as CASRATGGGNTIYF.

The chain employs TRBV25-1 and TRBJ2-1, with 8 bases lining up with TRBD2. From germline, CDR1 is MGHDK and CDR2 SYGVNS. Germline trimming cut 3 bases from V and 4 bases from J; bases unmatched to any gene: 5. CDR3 length: 15 amino acids. Here the CDR3 DNA reads TGTGCCAGCAGTGAGGCTGGCGGGAGGTACAATGAGCAGTTCTTC. Amino acid sequence: CASSEAGGRYNEQFF.

The chain is built from TRBV2 and TRBJ2-3; D might be TRBD2 (6 bases). CDR3 size: 14 residues. The germline CDR1 and CDR2 sequences are SNHLY and FYNNEI. The V and J ends lost 7 bases and 4 bases respectively, with 15 bases between them. As DNA, the CDR3 is TGTGCCAGCAAAGGGCTAGCGAGCTCAGATACGCAGTATTTT. Residues: CASKGLASSDTQYF.